A single sample gave rise to the 19 T cell receptor beta chains below, sequenced in a study of cytotoxic CD8 clonotypes in ibrutinib-treated CLL (dated by TCRdb to 2020 to 2022). Libraries came from the immunoSEQ multiplex PCR assay. This is the immuneACCESS table as TCRdb keeps it, with only in-frame sequences that have V and J called. A part of the clones is gone; compared with another copy, unresolved V genes explain less than half, and the rest is unexplained. For this sample there are some 160,000 clones; more than 65% appear just once. Clones ranked in the top ten supply about 1.9% of the sample. Per the publication, the time point label means: about a year on ibrutinib. The starting material was PBMCs, obtained after 12 months of ibrutinib treatment. The receptors were gathered from a human donor with chronic lymphocytic leukemia.

A single count supports this clone. The chain couples TRBV7-2 to TRBJ2-3, with 13 positions matching TRBD2. The CDR3 has 17 residues. The ends lost 5 bases at V and 1 base at J; junction bases unmatched: 6. The V gene's germline CDR1 is SGHTA and CDR2 FQGNSA. CDR3 sequence reads: CASSQRTSGSGTDTQYF. The DNA for the CDR3 is TGTGCCAGCAGCCAAAGGACTAGCGGGAGTGGCACAGATACGCAGTATTTT.

The rearrangement joins TRBV10-3 to TRBJ2-3; D may match TRBD1 or TRBD2 (6 bases each). V was clipped by 5 bases and J by 1 base, with 10 bases between them. The CDR3 is 14 residues long. Germline CDR1 is ENHRY and CDR2 is SYGVKD. CDR3: CAISFGGGTDTQYF. The CDR3 coding sequence is TGTGCCATCAGTTTCGGGGGCGGCACAGATACGCAGTATTTT.

The rearrangement links TRBV6-1 to TRBJ1-5; no reliable D call. Germline CDR1 reads MNHNS; CDR2 reads SASEGT. Trimming removed 1 base from V and 4 bases from J, with 8 bases in between. The CDR3 totals 14 residues. CDR3 coding DNA: TGTGCCAGCAGTGAAGTTGAAGGGAATCAGCCCCAGCATTTT. This translates into CASSEVEGNQPQHF.

The V gene is TRBV7-3, the J gene TRBJ1-2; D not resolved. The length of the CDR3 is 14 residues. Trimming shortened V by 0 bases and J by 8 bases, and 13 bases separated the two germline ends. Per the germline V gene, CDR1 is SGHTA and CDR2 is FQGTGA. The CDR3 DNA follows: TGTGCCAGCAGCTTAACTAGGGATCGGGAAGGCTACACCTTC. Translating gives CASSLTRDREGYTF.

This chain connects TRBV10-3 to TRBJ2-3; 11 bases match TRBD2. The CDR3 spans 15 residues. V trimming: 7 bases; J trimming: 10 bases; junction bases outside the gene matches: 13. Germline loops: CDR1 ENHRY, CDR2 SYGVKD. The CDR3 sequence: CAIKASGGPEISQYF. DNA for the CDR3: TGTGCCATCAAGGCTAGCGGGGGGCCAGAGATTTCGCAGTATTTT.

This chain joins TRBV4-1 and TRBJ2-2; TRBD1 matches 8 bases. V trimming: 0 bases; J trimming: 5 bases; junction bases outside the gene matches: 8. CDR1 MGHRA and CDR2 YSYEKL come from the germline V gene. The length of the CDR3 is 17 residues. CDR3 loop: CASSQDVSRGQTGELFF. CDR3 nucleotide sequence: TGCGCCAGCAGCCAAGATGTCAGCAGGGGGCAAACCGGGGAGCTGTTTTTT.

This rearrangement joins TRBV2 to TRBJ2-5; possible D gene TRBD2, 6 bases. V dropped 8 bases and J dropped 5 bases, with 21 bases sitting between them. The CDR3 runs 15 residues. Germline V gene sequence: CDR1 SNHLY, CDR2 FYNNEI. The CDR3, as DNA: TGTGCCAGCTCGGGGGAACAGGCGGTTGGTGAGACCCAGTACTTC. Its translation is CASSGEQAVGETQYF.

The CDR3 region has the DNA TGTGCCAGCACCCGGGACAGGGGTGGCACTGAAGCTTTCTTT. It encodes CASTRDRGGTEAFF. This chain joins TRBV5-4 and TRBJ1-1; TRBD1 aligns across 10 bases. V lost 6 bases to trimming and J lost 4 bases; unmatched junction nucleotides: 6. The CDR3 is made up of 14 amino acids. The germline gives CDR1 SGHNT, CDR2 YYREEE (reference sequence).

The V and J genes are TRBV15 and TRBJ1-2; no firm D call. From germline, CDR1 is LNHNV and CDR2 YYDKDF (reference sequence). The CDR3 extends over 14 amino acids. V lost 5 bases and J 8 bases, leaving 18 bases between the germline ends. The CDR3 reads CATSPDARTGGYTF. The CDR3 DNA reads TGTGCCACCAGCCCGGATGCAAGGACGGGGGGCTACACCTTC.

V is TRBV28 and J is TRBJ1-6; D is perhaps TRBD1 (5 bases). Trimming removed 3 bases at V and 4 bases at J, with 19 bases between. The CDR3 extends over 18 amino acids. Germline assignment: CDR1 MDHEN and CDR2 SYDVKM. Here the CDR3 reads CASSFNPLRGQYNSPLHF. The CDR3 coding sequence is TGTGCCAGCAGTTTCAATCCCCTAAGGGGTCAGTATAATTCACCCCTCCACTTT. Using reference TRBV28 and TRBJ1-6 for the parts outside the CDR3, the full variable domain is DVKVTQSSRYLVKRTGEKVFLECVQDMDHENMFWYRQDPGLGLRLIYFSYDVKMKEKGDIPEGYSVSREKKERFSLILESASTNQTSMYLCASSFNPLRGQYNSPLHFGNGTRLTVT.

The V call is TRBV30, the J call TRBJ2-1; D may be TRBD1 (6 bases). Germline V gene sequence: CDR1 GTSNPN, CDR2 SVGIG (reference sequence). V shed 3 bases and J shed 2 bases, with 14 bases lying between them. The CDR3 contains 15 residues. DNA of the CDR3: TGTGCCTGGAGGCTACAGGGAAAGACCTACAATGAGCAGTTCTTC. This sequence encodes CAWRLQGKTYNEQFF.

The CDR3 bases are TGTGCCAGCAGCTTAGATGCGGCAGCCTACAATGAGCAGTTCTTC. As protein: CASSLDAAAYNEQFF. This rearrangement joins TRBV11-3 to TRBJ2-1; D is uncertain. CDR1 SGHNT and CDR2 YENEEA come from the germline V gene. V lost 0 bases to trimming and J lost 2 bases, with 8 bases between them. CDR3 length equals 15 residues.

The CDR3 DNA reads TGTGCCAGCGCGGAGGGGTTGTACGAGCAGTACTTC. It is translated as CASAEGLYEQYF. The V call is TRBV2, the J call TRBJ2-7; D might be TRBD2 (6 bases). V was cut by 8 bases and J by 4 bases, with 12 bases left in between. CDR1 and CDR2 (germline): SNHLY, FYNNEI. The CDR3 spans 12 residues.

The chain is built from TRBV5-1 and TRBJ2-2; D is perhaps TRBD2 (5 bases). This CDR3 region has 15 residues. Trimming took off 4 bases at V and 3 bases at J, with 13 bases between the two ends. Germline CDR1 and CDR2: SGHRS and YFSETQ. The CDR3 coding sequence is TGCGCCAGCAGCCCTGGACTGGCGTACACCGGGGAGCTGTTTTTT. Protein: CASSPGLAYTGELFF.

The CDR3 sequence is CASSRTRTSLPNEQYF. The CDR3 nucleotides read TGTGCCAGCAGCAGGACTAGGACTAGCTTACCCAACGAGCAGTACTTC. The chain recombines TRBV7-8 with TRBJ2-7; 8 nucleotides agree with TRBD2. This CDR3 has 16 amino acids. Germline CDR1 reads SGHVS; CDR2 reads FQNEAQ. V dropped 5 bases and J dropped 5; count of bases not matched to a gene: 14.

The rearrangement uses TRBV10-3 and TRBJ2-7; 9 nucleotides align to TRBD2. The CDR3 consists of 14 residues. V lost 11 bases to trimming and J lost 1 base; unmatched junction nucleotides: 9. Germline CDR1 and CDR2: ENHRY and SYGVKD. The CDR3 DNA follows: TGTGCCGCCAGACGACTAGCGGATTCCTACGAGCAGTACTTC. It specifies CAARRLADSYEQYF.

The chain employs TRBV7-8 and TRBJ2-2; D is unclear. Trimming took 1 base from V and 1 from J, leaving 7 bases between them. CDR3 length: 15 amino acids. Looked up from germline, CDR1 is SGHVS and CDR2 is FQNEAQ. The CDR3 region has the DNA TGTGCCAGCAGCTTAGAAGTCAGGAACACCGGGGAGCTGTTTTTT. Amino acids: CASSLEVRNTGELFF.

V and J are TRBV5-6 and TRBJ2-7; 11 bases are a match to TRBD1. The junction had 13 bases not matched to a gene; V was cut back by 1 base and J by 10 bases. There are 16 residues in the CDR3. The germline V gene encodes CDR1 SGHDT and CDR2 YYEEEE. This chain's CDR3 is CASSLINEGGQGAQYF. The DNA of the CDR3 is TGTGCCAGCAGCTTGATTAATGAGGGTGGACAGGGGGCCCAGTACTTC. Full variable domain (remainder filled in from reference TRBV5-6 and TRBJ2-7): DAGVTQSPTHLIKTRGQQVTLRCSPKSGHDTVSWYQQALGQGPQFIFQYYEEEERQRGNFPDRFSGHQFPNYSSELNVNALLLGDSALYLCASSLINEGGQGAQYFGPGTRLTVT.

The chain combines TRBV7-3 with TRBJ2-2; TRBD1 matches 9 bases. Trimming removed 5 bases from V and 5 bases from J; junction bases left unmatched: 6. The CDR3 contains 15 residues. Germline V CDR1 and CDR2: SGHTA, FQGTGA. CDR3 region: CASSLRQGETGELFF. DNA of the CDR3: TGTGCCAGCAGCCTCCGACAGGGGGAAACCGGGGAGCTGTTTTTT.